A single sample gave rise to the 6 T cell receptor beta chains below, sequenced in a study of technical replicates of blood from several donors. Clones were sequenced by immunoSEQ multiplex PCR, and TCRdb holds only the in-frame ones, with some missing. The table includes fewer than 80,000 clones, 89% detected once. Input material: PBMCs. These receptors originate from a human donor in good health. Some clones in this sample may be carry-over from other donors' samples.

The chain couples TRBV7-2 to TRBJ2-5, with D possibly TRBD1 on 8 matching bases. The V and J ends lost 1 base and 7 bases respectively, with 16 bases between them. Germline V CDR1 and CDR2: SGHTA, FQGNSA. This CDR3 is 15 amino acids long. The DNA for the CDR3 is TGTGCCAGCAGCTTAGGGACAGGGAGGGTAGGGACCCAGTACTTC. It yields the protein CASSLGTGRVGTQYF.

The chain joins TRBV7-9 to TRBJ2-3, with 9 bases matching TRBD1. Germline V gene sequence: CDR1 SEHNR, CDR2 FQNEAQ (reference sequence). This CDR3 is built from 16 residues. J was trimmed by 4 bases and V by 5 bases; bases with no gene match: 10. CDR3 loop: CASSPLPGQGADTQYF. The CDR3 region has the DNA TGTGCCAGCAGCCCCCTACCGGGACAGGGAGCAGATACGCAGTATTTT.

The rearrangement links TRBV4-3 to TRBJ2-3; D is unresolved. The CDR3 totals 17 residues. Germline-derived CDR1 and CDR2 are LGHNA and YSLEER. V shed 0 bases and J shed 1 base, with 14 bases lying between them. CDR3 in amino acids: CASSQDRTLYGTDTQYF. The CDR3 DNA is TGCGCCAGCAGCCAAGATCGCACTCTCTATGGCACAGATACGCAGTATTTT.

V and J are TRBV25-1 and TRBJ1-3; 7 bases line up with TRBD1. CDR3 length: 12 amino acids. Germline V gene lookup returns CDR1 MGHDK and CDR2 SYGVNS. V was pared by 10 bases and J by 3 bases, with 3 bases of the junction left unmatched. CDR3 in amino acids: CATGTDGNTIYF. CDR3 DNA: TGTGCCACCGGGACAGATGGAAACACCATATATTTT.

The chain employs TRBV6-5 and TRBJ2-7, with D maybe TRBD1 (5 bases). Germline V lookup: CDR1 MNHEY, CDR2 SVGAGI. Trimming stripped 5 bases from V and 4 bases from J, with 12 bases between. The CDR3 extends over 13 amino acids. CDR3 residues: CASSPTELYEQYF. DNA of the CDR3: TGTGCCAGCAGTCCGACAGAGCTTTACGAGCAGTACTTC.

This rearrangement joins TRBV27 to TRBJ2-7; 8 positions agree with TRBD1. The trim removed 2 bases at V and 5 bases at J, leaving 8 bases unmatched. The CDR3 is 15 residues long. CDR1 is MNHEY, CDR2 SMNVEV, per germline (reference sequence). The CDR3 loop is CASSLTGGIANEQYF. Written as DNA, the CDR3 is TGTGCCAGCAGTTTAACAGGGGGGATCGCCAACGAGCAGTACTTC.